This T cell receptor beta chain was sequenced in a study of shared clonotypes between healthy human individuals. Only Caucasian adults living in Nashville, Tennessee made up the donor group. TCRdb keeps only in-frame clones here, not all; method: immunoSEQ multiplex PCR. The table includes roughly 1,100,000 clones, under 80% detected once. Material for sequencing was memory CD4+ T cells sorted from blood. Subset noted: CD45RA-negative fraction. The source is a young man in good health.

CDR3 region: CASSFVGNTEAFF. The CDR3 nucleotides are TGCGCCAGCAGCTTCGTTGGGAACACTGAAGCTTTCTTT. The J gene is TRBJ1-1, the V gene TRBV5-1, with D hard to call. V was trimmed by 2 bases and J by 1 base, leaving 6 bases between them. Germline V gene lookup returns CDR1 SGHRS and CDR2 YFSETQ. CDR3 size: 13 residues.